This passage covers 18 T cell receptor beta chains from one sample sequenced in a study of tumor and adjacent non-tumor tissue in lung cancer. A modified ARM-PCR protocol with three rounds of nested PCR amplified TCRbeta. TCRdb called the multiplex PCR reads again in MiXCR, with one record for every CDR3 protein. The repertoire holds about 110,000 distinct CDR3 sequences, with over 70% as singletons. RNA was extracted from bulk tissue without any cell sorting. Source material: lung tumor tissue. The receptors originated from a man between 65 and 85 years old with non-small cell lung cancer.

With respect to this clonotype: No conserved phenylalanine or tryptophan ends this CDR3, so it is likely a read error. This chain connects TRBV6-5 to TRBJ1-2; D might be TRBD1 (5 bases). This CDR3 spans 17 amino acids. Germline values: CDR1 MNHEY, CDR2 SVGAGI. V was shortened by 6 bases and J by 0 bases, with 20 bases between the two germline ends. The CDR3 protein is CASSQGIGETANYGYTI. The CDR3 DNA reads TGTGCCAGCAGCCAAGGGATAGGGGAAACCGCTAACTATGGCTACACCATC.

The chain employs TRBV5-4 and TRBJ2-2; 8 nucleotides agree with TRBD2. CDR1 is SGHNT, CDR2 YYREEE, per germline (reference sequence). This CDR3 is built from 15 residues. V shed 4 bases, J shed 14 bases, and the junction held 16 bases outside the gene matches. CDR3 DNA: TGTGCCAGCAGCGTTAGCGGGGTGAACACCGTGGACCTGTTTTTT. It yields the protein CASSVSGVNTVDLFF.

Concerning this clonotype: The conserved phenylalanine or tryptophan normally closing the CDR3 is absent here, so this likely arose from a read error. J is TRBJ1-1 and V is TRBV6-2 or TRBV6-3; weak D call: TRBD1 (6 bases). V was pared by 7 bases and J by 2 bases, with 20 bases between. Germline loops: CDR1 MNHEY, CDR2 SVGEGT. The CDR3 covers 16 residues. Here the CDR3 reads CASTPYQGTFNTEAFI. The CDR3 bases are TGTGCCAGCACCCCCTATCAGGGGACCTTTAACACTGAAGCTTTCATT.

Comments on this clonotype: Since a much larger clone is just one base distant, this may be a read error. This rearrangement joins TRBV30 to TRBJ1-1; D gene unclear. The CDR3 loop spans 11 amino acids. Trimming took 2 bases from V and 12 from J, leaving 13 bases between them. The germline V gene has CDR1 GTSNPN and CDR2 SVGIG (reference sequence). CDR3 amino acids: CAWSIGVGPFF. The CDR3 coding sequence is TGTGCCTGGAGTATCGGGGTCGGACCTTTCTTT.

On this clonotype itself: This CDR3 is missing its conserved last phenylalanine or tryptophan, likely due to a read error. The rearrangement uses TRBV29-1 and TRBJ2-5; TRBD1 might be the D (6 bases). Germline V gene sequence: CDR1 SQVTM, CDR2 ANQGSEA. The CDR3 runs 12 residues. The CDR3 region has the DNA TGTAGCGTTGGAGTAGGGGGAGAGACCCAGTACTAC. Protein sequence: CSVGVGGETQYY.

Turning to this clonotype: Relative to the germline gene, one junction end is altered; a read error may explain this. CDR3: CASSDPGGSGLLTYNEQFF. The CDR3 DNA reads TGTGCCAGCAGTGATCCGGGAGGGTCGGGGTTGCTCACCTATAATGAGCAGTTCTTC. The gene calls are TRBV6-1 and TRBJ2-1; 8 bases map to TRBD2. The CDR3 loop spans 19 amino acids. Germline V gene sequence: CDR1 MNHNS, CDR2 SASEGT.

This clonotype was detected a few times. This chain links TRBV11-2 with TRBJ2-3; D ambiguous. Germline V CDR1 and CDR2: SGHAT, FQNNGV. The CDR3 sequence is 13 residues long. V gave up 6 bases and J gave up 0 bases, with 7 bases separating them. In nucleotides, the CDR3 is TGTGCCAGCAGTTTTGCCAGCACAGATACGCAGTATTTT. Translation gives CASSFASTDTQYF.

Remarks on this clonotype: The junction and the germline gene differ at one end; a read error may be behind it. The chain combines TRBV6-1 with TRBJ2-1, with a weak D call TRBD2 (5 bases). In germline, CDR1 is MNHNS, CDR2 SASEGT. The CDR3 loop spans 19 amino acids. The DNA for the CDR3 is TGTGCCAACAGTGTTCCGGGATGGCCGGGGTTGCTCGCCTACAATGAGCAGTTCTTC. Residues: CANSVPGWPGLLAYNEQFF.

Regarding this clonotype: This clone may be a read error of a much larger clone one base away. The J gene is TRBJ2-7, the V gene TRBV5-1; D possibly corresponds to TRBD2 (6 bases). The germline gives CDR1 SGHRS, CDR2 YFSETQ. CDR3 size: 12 residues. V was clipped by 6 bases and J by 4 bases, with 11 bases between them. The CDR3 reads CASNEEGYEQYF. CDR3 sequence (DNA): TGCGCCAGCAACGAGGAGGGTTACGAGCAGTACTTC.

As regards this clonotype: A single base separates this from a much larger clone, so it may be a read error. Given the absence of the conserved phenylalanine or tryptophan at the CDR3 end, a read error is likely. This chain connects TRBV20-1 to TRBJ1-1; D unclear. Germline V gene lookup returns CDR1 DFQATT and CDR2 SNEGSKA (reference sequence). V was pared by 1 base and J by 7 bases, with 7 bases between. The CDR3 is 11 amino acids. CDR3 amino acids: CSARGTIEAFY. Written as DNA, the CDR3 is TGCAGTGCTAGAGGAACGATTGAAGCTTTCTAT.

This clonotype was counted once. This may stem from a read error, because a much larger clone lies one nucleotide away. This likely comes from a read error, as the CDR3 has no conserved phenylalanine or tryptophan at its end. The chain carries TRBV7-9 and TRBJ2-5; D not resolved. Trimming stripped 5 bases from V and 0 bases from J, with 7 bases between. The CDR3 extends over 13 amino acids. The V gene's germline CDR1 is SEHNR and CDR2 FQNEAQ (reference sequence). The CDR3 bases are TGTGCCAGCAGCCATACGTACCAAGAGACCCAGTACTCC. It translates to CASSHTYQETQYS.

The table lists this clonotype with a count of one. Its ends do not fully match the called genes, so a read error is possible. This chain joins TRBV20-1 and TRBJ1-2; D not certain. The CDR3 spans 13 residues. Looked up from germline, CDR1 is DFQATT and CDR2 is SNEGSKA (reference sequence). DNA for the CDR3: TGCAGTGCTAGAGTTAGAGTTACCTATGGTTACACCTTC. It is translated as CSARVRVTYGYTF.

This clonotype appeared once. This may be a read error: a much more frequent sequence differs by one nucleotide. DNA of the CDR3: TGCGCCAGCAGCCAACAGATCGGGGCTTACATTGAGCAGTTCTTC. Amino acids: CASSQQIGAYIEQFF. The chain is built from TRBV4-3 and TRBJ2-1; either TRBD1 or TRBD2 may fit D (5 bases each). CDR1 and CDR2 from the germline V gene are LGHNA and YSLEER. There are 15 residues in the CDR3.

Comments on this clonotype: One end of the junction fails to match germline, which may point to a read error. The J gene is TRBJ1-2, the V gene TRBV29-1; a possible D gene is TRBD1 (5 bases). There are 15 residues in the CDR3. Germline V gene lookup returns CDR1 SQVTM and CDR2 ANQGSEA. The CDR3 nucleotides are TGCATCGTTGAAGACCCCCGGCAGGGCTTAGTCGGCTACACCTTC. Its protein product is CIVEDPRQGLVGYTF.

As concerns this clonotype: A junction boundary mismatches the germline segment, possibly from a read error. The V gene is TRBV10-1, the J gene TRBJ2-3; D not certain. Germline V lookup: CDR1 WNHNN, CDR2 SYGVQD (reference sequence). This CDR3 spans 13 amino acids. The CDR3, as DNA: TGCACCAGCCCAGAGAGGACCCCAGATACGCAGTATTTT. Its translation is CTSPERTPDTQYF.

This chain uses TRBV12-3 or TRBV12-4 with TRBJ1-5; 7 bases fit TRBD1. The CDR3 is 12 residues long. The CDR3 region has the DNA TGTGGCAACAGCGACAGGGTTCAGCCCCAGCATTTT. Its translation is CGNSDRVQPQHF.

As for this clonotype: A much larger clone sits a single nucleotide away, making a read error possible. The genes are TRBV5-6 and TRBJ1-1; 8 nucleotides match TRBD1. CDR3 size: 13 residues. Germline CDR1 SGHDT, CDR2 YYEEEE. The CDR3 sequence: CASKQGGGTKAFF. The CDR3 nucleotides are TGTGCCAGTAAACAGGGGGGGGGCACTAAAGCTTTCTTT.

In its sample, this clonotype is medium-sized. This chain uses TRBV4-2 with TRBJ2-2; 12 nucleotides line up with TRBD2. Looked up from germline, CDR1 is LGHNA and CDR2 is YNFKEQ. The CDR3 sequence is 19 residues long. V gave up 3 bases and J gave up 4 bases; unmatched junction bases: 12. The CDR3 DNA follows: TGTGCCAGCAGCCATGCTCCTACTAGCGGGGGGCTTACCACCGGGGAGCTGTTTTTT. Amino acid sequence: CASSHAPTSGGLTTGELFF.